This is a list of T cell receptor beta chains from one sample in a study of blood T cell repertoires in COVID-19. Some clones are missing from TCRdb's copy, which holds only in-frame ones; the method was immunoSEQ multiplex PCR. The data contain some 88,000 clones, about 91% of them seen just once; the ten biggest clones take up roughly 2%. The source material was peripheral blood. These TCRs come from a human donor with active COVID-19. The donor label of this sample is uncertain. CDR3s include the opening cysteine and the closing phenylalanine or tryptophan. D genes are given only for firm matches. Size tells how often a clone was seen (once, few, many) or the class of an expanded clone, and some rows leave it out.

J gene	V gene	D gene	clone size	CDR3 protein	CDR3 DNA
TRBJ2-6	TRBV5-1	TRBD2	NA	CASSLFGRGSGANVLTF	TGCGCCAGCAGCCTGTTTGGGAGGGGCTCTGGGGCCAACGTCCTGACTTTC
TRBJ2-5	TRBV6-1	NA	NA	CASSEALAGDIQETQYF	TGTGCCAGCAGTGAAGCGCTAGCAGGCGATATACAAGAGACCCAGTACTTC
TRBJ2-6	TRBV24-1	NA	NA	CATSPGEGANVLTF	TGTGCCACCAGTCCAGGTGAGGGGGCCAACGTCCTGACTTTC
TRBJ1-6	TRBV11-2	NA	NA	CASSSVRVTGGGNSPLHF	TGTGCCAGCAGCTCAGTGAGAGTAACGGGCGGAGGGAATTCACCCCTCCACTTT
TRBJ2-7	TRBV7-8	NA	NA	CASSPRRGGSYEQYF	TGTGCCAGCAGCCCAAGAAGAGGGGGCTCCTACGAGCAGTACTTC
TRBJ2-1	TRBV10-3	TRBD2	NA	CAIRALAGVDNEQFF	TGTGCCATCAGGGCACTAGCGGGGGTAGACAATGAGCAGTTCTTC
TRBJ1-5	TRBV5-8	NA	once	CASSFTGRTQHF	TGTGCCAGCAGCTTTACAGGGCGGACCCAGCATTTT
TRBJ2-1	TRBV25-1	NA	NA	CASSAFNEQFF	TGTGCCAGCAGTGCTTTTAATGAGCAGTTCTTC
TRBJ2-7	TRBV7-2	TRBD2	NA	CASSLERGTYEQYF	TGTGCCAGCAGCTTAGAGCGGGGGACCTACGAGCAGTACTTC
TRBJ2-7	TRBV4-2	NA	once	CASSQEIGYEQYF	TGTGCCAGCAGCCAAGAAATCGGCTACGAGCAGTACTTC
TRBJ2-1	TRBV10-3	NA	NA	CAIRSTVTVDNEQFF	TGTGCCATCCGCTCTACGGTAACGGTGGACAATGAGCAGTTCTTC
TRBJ2-7	TRBV7-7	TRBD1	few	CASSRGTAYEQYF	TGTGCCAGCAGCAGAGGGACAGCCTACGAGCAGTACTTC
TRBJ2-5	TRBV7-9	TRBD1	NA	CASSSQGYRGETQYF	TGTGCCAGCAGCTCACAGGGGTACAGAGGAGAGACCCAGTACTTC
TRBJ1-5	TRBV6-4	NA	NA	CASSTDSNQPQHF	TGTGCCAGCTCAACAGATAGCAATCAGCCCCAGCATTTT
TRBJ1-1	TRBV7-8	NA	once	CASSSLGGTEAFF	TGTGCCAGCAGCTCCCTGGGGGGCACTGAAGCTTTCTTT
TRBJ1-3	TRBV3-1/TRBV3-2	TRBD1	NA	CASSHPGQGAISSGNTIYF	TGTGCCAGCAGCCATCCGGGACAGGGGGCTATATCCTCTGGAAACACCATATATTTT
TRBJ1-2	TRBV12-3/TRBV12-4	NA	NA	CASSFRGIYGYTF	TGTGCCAGCAGTTTTAGGGGCATATATGGCTACACCTTC
TRBJ1-1	TRBV6-5	NA	NA	CASSYPDRRTEAFF	TGTGCCAGCAGTTACCCGGACAGACGCACTGAAGCTTTCTTT
TRBJ2-7	TRBV5-1	TRBD1	NA	CASSLWDRENEQYF	TGCGCCAGCAGCTTATGGGACAGGGAGAACGAGCAGTACTTC
TRBJ1-2	TRBV6-1	NA	NA	CASSEGAAYGYTF	TGTGCCAGCAGTGAAGGGGCCGCGTATGGCTACACCTTC
TRBJ1-4	TRBV9	TRBD1	NA	CASSAGTANEKLFF	TGTGCCAGCAGCGCCGGGACAGCTAATGAAAAACTGTTTTTT
TRBJ2-1	TRBV6-5	TRBD1	NA	CASSRTGYNEQFF	TGTGCCAGCAGCCGGACAGGGTACAATGAGCAGTTCTTC
TRBJ1-6	TRBV6-6	TRBD1	NA	CASSSDRGGSPLHF	TGTGCCAGCAGTTCCGACAGGGGAGGTTCACCCCTCCACTTT
TRBJ2-7	TRBV7-2	NA	NA	CASSLDGGGLSYEQYF	TGTGCCAGCAGCTTAGACGGCGGGGGCCTCTCCTACGAGCAGTACTTC
TRBJ2-7	TRBV28	NA	NA	CASRTGGQREIYEQYF	TGTGCCAGCAGAACCGGGGGACAGAGAGAGATCTACGAGCAGTACTTC
TRBJ1-5	TRBV28	NA	NA	CASSGAGDSQHF	TGTGCCAGCAGTGGGGCGGGGGACTCCCAGCATTTT
TRBJ1-1	TRBV19	NA	NA	CASSISGAGLIPSQNTEAFF	TGTGCCAGTAGTATCTCTGGGGCAGGGCTCATACCGAGCCAGAACACTGAAGCTTTCTTT
TRBJ1-5	TRBV19	TRBD1	NA	CASSVAGGNQPQHF	TGTGCCAGTAGCGTGGCAGGGGGAAATCAGCCCCAGCATTTT
TRBJ1-2	TRBV7-9	NA	NA	CASSYTDSNYGYTF	TGTGCCAGCAGCTATACGGACTCAAACTATGGCTACACCTTC
TRBJ2-3	TRBV2	TRBD2	NA	CGRGASGGGTDTQYF	TGTGGCAGAGGAGCTAGCGGGGGGGGGACAGATACGCAGTATTTT
TRBJ2-3	TRBV9	TRBD1	few	CASSARTGGGVDTQYF	TGTGCCAGCAGCGCCCGGACAGGGGGCGGCGTGGATACGCAGTATTTT
TRBJ2-5	TRBV4-3	NA	NA	CASSQKRRETQYF	TGCGCCAGCAGCCAAAAACGGCGGGAGACCCAGTACTTC
TRBJ1-4	TRBV5-1	TRBD1	NA	CASSLGDRSNEKLFF	TGCGCCAGCAGCTTGGGGGACAGAAGTAATGAAAAACTGTTTTTT
TRBJ1-1	TRBV5-6	NA	NA	CASSYLGTRDPRGAFF	TGTGCCAGCAGCTACCTTGGGACCAGGGACCCCAGGGGAGCTTTCTTT
TRBJ2-2	TRBV5-6	TRBD2	NA	CASSFGTSGTGELFF	TGTGCCAGCAGCTTTGGGACTAGCGGGACCGGGGAGCTGTTTTTT
TRBJ1-6	TRBV3-1/TRBV3-2	NA	NA	CASSQTRVAYNSPLHF	TGTGCCAGCAGCCAAACGAGGGTTGCTTATAATTCACCCCTCCACTTT
TRBJ2-1	TRBV7-2	TRBD2	NA	CASGTSGGACFF	TGTGCCAGCGGGACTAGCGGGGGGGCGTGCTTCTTC